The entry below describes one T cell receptor (beta chain). Its antigen is not identified. From the 5' RACE reads, TCRdb lists one entry per CDR3 protein and no DNA. The table lists around 550,000 distinct CDR3 sequences. The CDR3 runs 12 residues. The sample comes from a study of T cells expressing NK-cell markers. Study-wide context: Source material for TCR beta repertoires consisted of sorted CD3+CD56+NKG2C+, CD3+CD56+NKG2C- and CD3+CD56-NKG2C+ T cells. Whole-study results and caveats: The share of CD8+ T cells held by dominant NKG2C+ clonotypes was about 1.0-7.5% in about six donors.

The V gene is TRBV12-3 or TRBV12-4, the J gene TRBJ2-1. The clonotype was recovered from a man between 18 and 29 years old in good health. Sequenced material: blood T cells: a sorted CD56 or NKG2C T cell subset, CD4+ or CD8+ T cells, or bulk PBMC T cells (not recorded which). The CDR3 protein is CASTKTTNEQFF.